Sequencing of this TCR beta chain was carried out in a study of T cell clonotyping in hematopoietic cell transplantation. Time point reported: recipient sample about 28 days before transplant, after cytoreduction. Turning to this clone: Its antigen remains unidentified.

Points from the study as a whole: Pathologically expanded recipient clonotypes increased progressively from day 30 to day 180 as diversity fell. Broader posttransplant TCR repertoire diversity was predicted by graft donor and pretransplant recipient Inverse Simpson Index values.

Per germline, CDR1 SGHNT and CDR2 YYREEE (reference sequence). This CDR3 spans 17 amino acids. Between the trimmed V and J ends, which lost 2 bases and 2 bases, there was a span of 18 bases. Method: immunoSEQ multiplex PCR; TCRdb's copy keeps in-frame clones and lacks some. The sample holds some 11,000 clones, 92% seen once. This sequence was found in a woman aged 35 to 49 with acute myeloid leukemia. Some clones in this sample may be carry-over from other donors' samples. The chain employs TRBV5-4 and TRBJ2-3; D might be TRBD1 (6 bases). Here the sequenced sample was peripheral blood mononuclear cells, taken before stem cell transplant. The CDR3 bases are TGTGCCAGCAGCTTAAATATTGGGACACTTAACACAGATACGCAGTATTTT. This gives the protein CASSLNIGTLNTDTQYF.